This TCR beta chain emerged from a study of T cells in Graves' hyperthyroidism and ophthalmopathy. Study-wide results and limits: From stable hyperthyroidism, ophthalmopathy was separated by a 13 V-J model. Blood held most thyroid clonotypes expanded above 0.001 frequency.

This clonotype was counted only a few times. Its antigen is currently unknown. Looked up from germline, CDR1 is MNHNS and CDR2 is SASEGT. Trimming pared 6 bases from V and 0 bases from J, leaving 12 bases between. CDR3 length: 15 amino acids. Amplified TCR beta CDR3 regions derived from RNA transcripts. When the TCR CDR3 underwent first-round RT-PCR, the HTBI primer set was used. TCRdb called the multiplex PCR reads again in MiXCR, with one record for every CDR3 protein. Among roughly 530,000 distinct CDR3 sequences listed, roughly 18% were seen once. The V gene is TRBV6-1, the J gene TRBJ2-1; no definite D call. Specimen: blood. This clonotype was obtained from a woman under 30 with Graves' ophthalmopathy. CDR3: CASRPQRSSYNEQFF. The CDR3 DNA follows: TGTGCCAGCAGACCACAACGGAGCTCCTACAATGAGCAGTTCTTC.